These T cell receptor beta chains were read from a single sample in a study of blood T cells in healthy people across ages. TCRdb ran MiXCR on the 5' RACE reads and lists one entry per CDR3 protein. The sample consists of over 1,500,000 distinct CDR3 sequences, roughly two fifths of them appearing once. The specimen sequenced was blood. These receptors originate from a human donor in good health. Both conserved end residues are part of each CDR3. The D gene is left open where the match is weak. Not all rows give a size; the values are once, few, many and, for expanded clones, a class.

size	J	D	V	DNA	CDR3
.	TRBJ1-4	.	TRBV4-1	TGCGCCACCCGGAACCCGGGACAAACTAATGAAAAACTGTTTTTT	CATRNPGQTNEKLFF
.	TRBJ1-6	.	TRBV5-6	TGTGCCAGCAGCTTGTTTCCCGGGGAGGGTTCACCCCTCCACTTT	CASSLFPGEGSPLHF
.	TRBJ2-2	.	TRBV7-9	TGTGCCAGCAGCTTAATAGCGAACACCGGGGAGCTGTTTTTT	CASSLIANTGELFF
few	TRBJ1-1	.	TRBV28	TGTGCCAGCACCGAATACATCGGGAACACTGAAGCTTTCTTT	CASTEYIGNTEAFF
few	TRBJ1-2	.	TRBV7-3	TGTGCCAGCAGCTTAAATCGACAGAACTATGGCTACACCTTC	CASSLNRQNYGYTF
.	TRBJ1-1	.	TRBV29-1	TGCAGCGCTTCCGACAGACGGAACACTGAAGCTTTCTTT	CSASDRRNTEAFF
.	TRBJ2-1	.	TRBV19	TGTGCCAGTAGGGCGGTGGGGGCGCAAAGCTACAATGAGCAGTTCTTC	CASRAVGAQSYNEQFF
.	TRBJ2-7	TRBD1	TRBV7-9	TGTGCCGGCAGCTTTGGGGGACAGGACTCCTACGAGCAGTACTTC	CAGSFGGQDSYEQYF
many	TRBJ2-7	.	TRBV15	TGTGCCACCAGCAGAGATAGGGGATCCTACGAGCAGTACTTC	CATSRDRGSYEQYF
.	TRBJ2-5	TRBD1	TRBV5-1	TGCGCCAGCAGCGACCGGGACAGGGGGTGGGAGACCCAGTACTTC	CASSDRDRGWETQYF
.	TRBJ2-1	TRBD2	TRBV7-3	TGTGCCAGCAGCTCAGGCGGGGGGGTTGGCATCAGTGAGCAGTTCTTC	CASSSGGGVGISEQFF
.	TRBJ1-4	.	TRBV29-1	TGCAGCGTGGTTAGTTGGGCTAATGAAAAACTGTTTTTT	CSVVSWANEKLFF
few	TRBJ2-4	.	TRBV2	TGTGCCAGCAAGTTGCGAGACATAGACATTCAGTACTTC	CASKLRDIDIQYF
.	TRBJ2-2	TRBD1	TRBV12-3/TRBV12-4	TGTGCCAGCAGGCCCGGGACAGGAAGGGCCGGGGAGCTGTTTTTT	CASRPGTGRAGELFF
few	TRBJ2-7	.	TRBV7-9	TGTGCCAGCAGCTTAGCGCCACAGTTCCCTGTTGGGGAGCAGTACTTC	CASSLAPQFPVGEQYF
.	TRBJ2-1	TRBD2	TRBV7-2	TGTGCCAGCAGGGGAAGCAGGGAGGGTGAGCAGTTCTTC	CASRGSREGEQFF
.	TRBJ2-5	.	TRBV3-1	TGTGCCAGCATCAGACACCAATCTGGAGAGACCCAGTACTTC	CASIRHQSGETQYF
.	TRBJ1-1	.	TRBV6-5	TGTGCCAGCAGTGACGAAAGACCATCGAACACTGAAGCTTTCTTT	CASSDERPSNTEAFF
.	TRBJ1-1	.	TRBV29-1	TGCAGCGTTCAAAGAGGGAACACTGAAGCTTTCTTT	CSVQRGNTEAFF
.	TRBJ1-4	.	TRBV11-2	TGTGCCAGCGGCGGGTCACAGGGAGGGGATGAAAAACTGTTTTTT	CASGGSQGGDEKLFF
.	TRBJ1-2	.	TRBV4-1	TGCGCCAGCAGCCAAGATCCCCGGGACTCCGTTAGGTATGGCTACACCTTC	CASSQDPRDSVRYGYTF
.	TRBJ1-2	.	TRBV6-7	TGTGCCAGCAGTTTCCGACAGGACCGCTATGGCTACACCTTC	CASSFRQDRYGYTF
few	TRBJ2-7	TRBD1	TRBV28	TGTGCCAGCAGTAACAGGGGGCTAACCTACGAGCAGTACTTC	CASSNRGLTYEQYF
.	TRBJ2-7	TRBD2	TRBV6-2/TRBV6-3	TGTGCCAGCAGTTACTCGGGACTAGCGGGGGAAACCTACGAGCAGTACTTC	CASSYSGLAGETYEQYF
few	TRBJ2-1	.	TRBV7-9	TGTGCCAGCAGCTTAGTAGGGGAAGGGCAGTTCTTC	CASSLVGEGQFF
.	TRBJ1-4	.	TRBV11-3	TGTGCCAGCAGCTTTACAGAGAATGAAAAACTGTTTTTT	CASSFTENEKLFF
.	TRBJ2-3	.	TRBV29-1	TGCAGCCCTACTCCCGCGGAGGGTCTAGACGCAGATACGCAGTATTTT	CSPTPAEGLDADTQYF
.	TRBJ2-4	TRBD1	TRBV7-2	TGTGCCAGCAGCTCTCCGGGACAGTCCCTAGAGTACTTC	CASSSPGQSLEYF
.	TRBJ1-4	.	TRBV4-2	TGTGCCAGCAGCCAAGATGGGGCGGGAGAGGGTGAAAAACCGTTTTTT	CASSQDGAGEGEKPFF
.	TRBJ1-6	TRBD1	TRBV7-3	TGTGCCAGCAGCTTATGGGACAGGGTTAGCTCCTATAATTCACCCCTCCACTTT	CASSLWDRVSSYNSPLHF
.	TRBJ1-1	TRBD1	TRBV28	TGTGCCAGCAGTTTCATCGGGACAGGGAGGAACACTGAAGCTTTCTTT	CASSFIGTGRNTEAFF
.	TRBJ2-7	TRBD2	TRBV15	TGTGCCACCAGCAGCCTTCTAGCGGGGGCGGGGGAGCAGTACTTC	CATSSLLAGAGEQYF
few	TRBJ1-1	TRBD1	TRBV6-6	TGTGCCAGCTCAGACAGGGGGCCGAACACTGAAGCTTTCTTT	CASSDRGPNTEAFF
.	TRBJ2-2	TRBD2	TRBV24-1	TGTGCCACCAGTGATTCCCAGCGGGGGGAAACCGGGGAGCTGTTTTTT	CATSDSQRGETGELFF
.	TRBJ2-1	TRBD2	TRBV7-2	TGTGCCAGCAGCCCTCGACTAGCGGGGGCTGAGCAGTTCTTC	CASSPRLAGAEQFF
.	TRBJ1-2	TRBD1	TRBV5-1	TGCGCCAGCAGCTTGGGACGGACAGGGGAGCATGGCTACACCTTC	CASSLGRTGEHGYTF
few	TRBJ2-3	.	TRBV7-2	TGTGCCAGCAGCTCACAGGGATCGGATACGCAGTATTTT	CASSSQGSDTQYF
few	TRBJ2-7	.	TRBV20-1	TGCAGTGCTAGTTATACGGGCGGCTACGAGCAGTACTTC	CSASYTGGYEQYF
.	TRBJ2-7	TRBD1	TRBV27	TGTGCCAGCAGTTTATCGACCGGGACAGTGTCCTACGAGCAGTACTTC	CASSLSTGTVSYEQYF
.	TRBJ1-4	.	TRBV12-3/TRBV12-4	TGTGCCAGCAGTTACGCACCCGAAGTTGGAAATGAAAAACTGTTTTTT	CASSYAPEVGNEKLFF
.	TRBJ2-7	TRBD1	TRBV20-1	TGCAGTGCGTACCGGGACAGCAAACCCTTCTACGAGCAGTACTTC	CSAYRDSKPFYEQYF
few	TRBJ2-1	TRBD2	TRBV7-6	TGTGCCAGCAGCTTAGCAGGCGAACTAGCGGGGGGGGGAAATGAGCAGTTCTTC	CASSLAGELAGGGNEQFF
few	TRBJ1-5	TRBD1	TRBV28	TGTGCCAGCACCCCGGGACAGGGGGTATATCAGCCCCAGCATTTT	CASTPGQGVYQPQHF
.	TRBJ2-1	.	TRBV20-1	TGCAGTGCGACCGGGACTTACAACAATGAGCAGTTCTTC	CSATGTYNNEQFF
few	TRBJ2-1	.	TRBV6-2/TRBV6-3	TGTGCCAGCAACCGTCTAGGTACAGGGATCTACAATGAGCAGTTCTTC	CASNRLGTGIYNEQFF
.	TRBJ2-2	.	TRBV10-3	TGTGCCATCAGTGGATCCGGGATCACCGGGGAGCTGTTTTTT	CAISGSGITGELFF
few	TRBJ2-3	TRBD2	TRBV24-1	TGTGCCACCAGTGAACTACTAGCGGGGGGCACAGATACGCAGTATTTT	CATSELLAGGTDTQYF
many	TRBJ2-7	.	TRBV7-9	TGTGCCAGCAGCTTAGTCAGTGACGAGCAGTACTTC	CASSLVSDEQYF
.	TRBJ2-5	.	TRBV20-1	TGCAGTGCCGGAACCACAGGATTCCAAGAGACCCAGTACTTC	CSAGTTGFQETQYF
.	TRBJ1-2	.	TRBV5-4	TGTGCCAGCAGCTTGTCTGACAGTGCCCTTAACTATGGCTACACCTTC	CASSLSDSALNYGYTF
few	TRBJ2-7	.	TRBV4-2	TGTGCCAGCAGCAGAATGGGCGGGGTAGCGTACGAGCAGTACTTC	CASSRMGGVAYEQYF
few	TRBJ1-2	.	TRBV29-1	TGCAGCGTTGAGGCGGGGCGGACTAACTATGGCTACACCTTC	CSVEAGRTNYGYTF
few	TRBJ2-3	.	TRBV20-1	TGCAGTGCTAGTTCAATCGGAAGGGCCGCAGATACGCAGTATTTT	CSASSIGRAADTQYF
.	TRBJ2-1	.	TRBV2	TGTGCCAGCAGTGAACAGGCGCCCCGGTACCTTTCCTACAATGAGCAGTTCTTC	CASSEQAPRYLSYNEQFF